These 18 T cell receptor beta chains share one sample of origin, sequenced in a study of blood T cell repertoires in COVID-19. TCRdb's copy holds only in-frame clones and misses some; the assay was immunoSEQ multiplex PCR. The table records 150,000 to 200,000 clones, roughly 79% of them present only once. Input material: peripheral blood. All receptors come from a woman older than 75 with COVID-19, enrolled during active disease.

The chain couples TRBV29-1 to TRBJ2-3; D ambiguous. CDR1 is SQVTM and CDR2 is ANQGSEA in the germline V gene. This CDR3 is 14 amino acids long. V shed 0 bases and J shed 3 bases, with 10 bases lying between them. As DNA, the CDR3 is TGCAGCGTTGAAGATCCTGGCTTAACAGATACGCAGTATTTT. Amino acids: CSVEDPGLTDTQYF.

This clone has more than one count but fewer than ten. This chain links TRBV28 with TRBJ2-2; TRBD1 is a possible D gene (6 bases). Trimming left V 3 bases short and J 6 bases short, with 11 bases between. The CDR3 is made up of 14 amino acids. Germline V gene lookup returns CDR1 MDHEN and CDR2 SYDVKM. This CDR3 reads CASSFYQGPGELFF. The CDR3 DNA reads TGTGCCAGCAGTTTCTACCAGGGGCCCGGGGAGCTGTTTTTT.

V and J are TRBV5-1 and TRBJ1-1; tentative D call: TRBD1 (5 bases). CDR1 SGHRS and CDR2 YFSETQ come from the germline V gene. V was cut by 0 bases and J by 3 bases, with 12 bases left in between. The CDR3 covers 15 residues. The CDR3 bases are TGCGCCAGCAGCTTGGTGGGACTCGGGGACACTGAAGCTTTCTTT. It translates to CASSLVGLGDTEAFF.

The chain's CDR3 is CASRPGVGNQPQHF. The CDR3 DNA reads TGTGCCAGCAGGCCGGGGGTTGGCAATCAGCCCCAGCATTTT. V is TRBV5-5 and J is TRBJ1-5; possible D gene TRBD1, 5 bases. The V end was cut by 5 bases, the J end by 2 bases, with 11 bases between. There are 14 residues in the CDR3. Germline loops: CDR1 SGHKS, CDR2 YYEKEE (reference sequence).

The chain joins TRBV15 to TRBJ2-5; D is perhaps TRBD2 (5 bases). This CDR3 is built from 14 residues. CDR1 and CDR2 (germline): LNHNV, YYDKDF (reference sequence). V lost 8 bases and J lost 2, with 15 bases in between. The CDR3 reads CATRGGLEQETQYF. The CDR3 DNA reads TGTGCCACCCGAGGAGGCCTCGAACAAGAGACCCAGTACTTC. Using reference TRBV15 and TRBJ2-5 for the parts outside the CDR3, the full variable domain is DAMVIQNPRYQVTQFGKPVTLSCSQTLNHNVMYWYQQKSSQAPKLLFHYYDKDFNNEADTPDNFQSRRPNTSFCFLDIRSPGLGDTAMYLCATRGGLEQETQYFGPGTRLLVL.

J is TRBJ1-1 and V is TRBV19; TRBD1 matches 10 bases. CDR1 is LNHDA and CDR2 is SQIVND in the germline V gene (reference sequence). V dropped 9 bases and J dropped 5; count of bases not matched to a gene: 15. The CDR3 contains 16 residues. CDR3 in amino acids: CASGGFGQGEETEAFF. The CDR3 bases are TGTGCCAGCGGCGGCTTTGGACAGGGGGAGGAGACTGAAGCTTTCTTT.

The chain links TRBV19 to TRBJ1-2, with 7 nucleotides matching TRBD1. This CDR3 has 13 amino acids. Germline CDR1 is LNHDA and CDR2 is SQIVND (reference sequence). V lost 7 bases and J lost 4; bases outside the gene matches: 6. CDR3 loop: CASTEGGFYGYTF. For the CDR3, the DNA is TGTGCCAGTACCGAAGGGGGCTTCTATGGCTACACCTTC.

This chain links TRBV14 with TRBJ1-4; no definite D call. CDR1 is SGHDN and CDR2 is FVKESK in the germline V gene. The CDR3 contains 16 residues. Trimming cost V 0 bases and J 3 bases, with 11 bases left between them. CDR3 DNA sequence: TGTGCCAGCAGCCAAGATTTGAGGTTTCCTAATGAAAAACTGTTTTTT. It codes for CASSQDLRFPNEKLFF. The full variable domain, its missing parts supplied by reference TRBV14 and TRBJ1-4, is EAGVTQFPSHSVIEKGQTVTLRCDPISGHDNLYWYRRVMGKEIKFLLHFVKESKQDESGMPNNRFLAERTGGTYSTLKVQPAELEDSGVYFCASSQDLRFPNEKLFFGSGTQLSVL.

V gene TRBV5-6 combines with J gene TRBJ1-2; 8 bases fit TRBD1. The CDR3 extends over 14 amino acids. Trimming took 2 bases from V and 3 from J; bases not matched to a gene: 3. Per the germline V gene, CDR1 is SGHDT and CDR2 is YYEEEE. CDR3: CASSFGTGHYGYTF. The CDR3 region has the DNA TGTGCCAGCAGCTTCGGGACAGGACACTATGGCTACACCTTC.

The rearrangement links TRBV27 to TRBJ2-4; D gene uncertain. From germline, CDR1 is MNHEY and CDR2 SMNVEV (reference sequence). With 5 bases removed from V and 0 bases from J, the gap between germline ends came to 8 bases. This CDR3 has 14 amino acids. The CDR3 nucleotides are TGTGCCAGCAGTCCCTATTCAGCCAAAAACATTCAGTACTTC. This encodes CASSPYSAKNIQYF.

The chain couples TRBV29-1 to TRBJ2-7; 10 bases agree with TRBD2. J lost 1 base, V lost 1 base, and 7 bases had no gene match. Germline CDR1 reads SQVTM; CDR2 reads ANQGSEA. The CDR3 is made up of 16 amino acids. The CDR3 reads CSVEVTSGISSYEQYF. The CDR3, as DNA: TGCAGCGTTGAAGTAACTAGCGGGATTTCGTCCTACGAGCAGTACTTC.

The chain has TRBV11-3 and TRBJ2-5, with 10 bases matching TRBD2. Germline trimming cut 3 bases from V and 2 bases from J; bases unmatched to any gene: 12. This CDR3 has 18 amino acids. Per germline, CDR1 SGHNT and CDR2 YENEEA. The CDR3 region has the DNA TGTGCCAGCAGCTTGCCCGCTCGGACTAGCGGCGAACAAGAGACCCAGTACTTC. This translates into CASSLPARTSGEQETQYF.

The chain couples TRBV7-9 to TRBJ2-3, with 10 bases aligning to TRBD2. V lost 5 bases, J lost 2 bases, and 4 bases stayed unmatched. The CDR3 runs 15 residues. The germline V gene encodes CDR1 SEHNR and CDR2 FQNEAQ (reference sequence). This CDR3 reads CASSVTSGTTDTQYF. The CDR3 nucleotides read TGTGCCAGCAGCGTAACTAGCGGGACCACAGATACGCAGTATTTT.

The rearrangement joins TRBV7-8 to TRBJ2-2; a weak D match, TRBD1 (5 bases). The CDR3 totals 13 residues. Trimming shortened V by 0 bases and J by 13 bases, and 12 bases separated the two germline ends. Germline CDR1 SGHVS, CDR2 FQNEAQ. CDR3 DNA sequence: TGTGCCAGCAGCTTAGCGCTGACAGTGGGGCTGTTTTTT. Protein: CASSLALTVGLFF.

The chain combines TRBV19 with TRBJ1-1, with D uncertain. The CDR3 covers 16 residues. Deletions cut 1 base from V and 0 bases from J, with 12 bases between. From germline, CDR1 is LNHDA and CDR2 SQIVND (reference sequence). The CDR3 sequence: CASSIGTRNVNTEAFF. The CDR3 nucleotides are TGTGCCAGTAGTATAGGAACCAGGAACGTGAACACTGAAGCTTTCTTT. The variable domain in full, with the rest retrieved from reference TRBV19 and TRBJ1-1, is DGGITQSPKYLFRKEGQNVTLSCEQNLNHDAMYWYRQDPGQGLRLIYYSQIVNDFQKGDIAEGYSVSREKKESFPLTVTSAQKNPTAFYLCASSIGTRNVNTEAFFGQGTRLTVV.

This clone has only a few counts. This same CDR3 is encoded by further DNA sequences in the sample. The V gene is TRBV4-1, the J gene TRBJ1-2; D is uncertain. This CDR3 comprises 14 residues. Germline CDR1 MGHRA, CDR2 YSYEKL. Trimming took 7 bases from V and 4 from J, leaving 16 bases between them. CDR3 sequence: CASTTHGSGYGYTF. CDR3 sequence (DNA): TGCGCCAGCACCACTCACGGCAGCGGCTATGGCTACACCTTC.

The rearrangement links TRBV7-9 to TRBJ1-1; D is unclear. The V gene lost 5 bases and the J gene lost 0 bases, with 13 bases spanning the gap. The CDR3 loop spans 15 amino acids. Germline-derived CDR1 and CDR2 are SEHNR and FQNEAQ (reference sequence). The CDR3 region is CASSPKQRLNTEAFF. The CDR3, as DNA: TGTGCCAGCAGCCCAAAACAGAGACTGAACACTGAAGCTTTCTTT.

The chain couples TRBV3-1 (or the pseudogene TRBV3-2) to TRBJ2-5; 8 bases match TRBD1. The CDR3 is 14 residues long. V was clipped by 6 bases and J by 6 bases; unmatched bases: 9. Germline V gene data show CDR1 as LGHDT and CDR2 as YNNKEL (reference sequence). This chain's CDR3 is CASSDRGTRQTQYF. The CDR3 region has the DNA TGTGCCAGCAGTGACAGGGGAACTCGGCAGACCCAGTACTTC.